The clone carrying this TCR beta chain was detected many times. The target antigen is unknown. This specimen comes from a study of T cells in Graves' hyperthyroidism and ophthalmopathy. Points from the study as a whole: Ophthalmopathy prediction by the model preceded onset by a median about 6 months. Most thyroid clonotypes that were expanded above 0.001 also turned up in blood.

Amplification yielded TCR beta CDR3 regions, with RNA transcripts as the source. First-round RT-PCR targeting the TCR CDR3 was performed with the HTBI primer set. TCRdb analysed the multiplex PCR reads with MiXCR anew, one entry per CDR3 protein. This table holds some 800,000 distinct CDR3 sequences, about 38% found once. This CDR3 has 15 amino acids. Deletions cut 5 bases from V and 0 bases from J, with 8 bases between. Germline CDR1 is SGHVS and CDR2 is FNYEAQ. The diagnoses drew upon clinical symptoms, serum thyroxine and TRAb, thyroid ultrasound and orbital computed tomography. Under 12 ml fresh peripheral blood yielded the PBMCs.

V gene TRBV7-6 combines with J gene TRBJ2-6, with D hard to call. The sequenced material came from blood. The receptor was isolated from a man younger than 35 with Graves' hyperthyroidism. Written as DNA, the CDR3 is TGTGCCAGCAGCCCCTGGAGCTCTGGGGCCAACGTCCTGACTTTC. Its translation: CASSPWSSGANVLTF. The variable domain in full, with the rest retrieved from reference TRBV7-6 and TRBJ2-6, is GAGVSQSPRYKVTKRGQDVALRCDPISGHVSLYWYRQALGQGPEFLTYFNYEAQQDKSGLPNDRFSAERPEGSISTLTIQRTEQRDSAMYRCASSPWSSGANVLTFGAGSRLTVL.